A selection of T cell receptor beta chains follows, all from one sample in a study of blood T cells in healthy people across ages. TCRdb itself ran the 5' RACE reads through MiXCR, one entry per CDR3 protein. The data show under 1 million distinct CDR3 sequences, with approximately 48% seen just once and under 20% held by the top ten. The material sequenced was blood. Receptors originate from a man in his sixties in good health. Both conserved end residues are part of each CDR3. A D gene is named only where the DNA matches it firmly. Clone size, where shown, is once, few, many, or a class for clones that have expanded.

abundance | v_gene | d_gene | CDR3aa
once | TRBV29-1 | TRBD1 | CSAADREQYF
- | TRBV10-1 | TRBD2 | CASSESKGLAGGRSYEQYF
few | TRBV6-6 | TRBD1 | CASSYSFTGGENYGYTF
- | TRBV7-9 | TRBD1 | CASSLDRGDIQYF
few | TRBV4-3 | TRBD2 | CASSQDTSGGYEQYF
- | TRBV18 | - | CASSPRAKDGYTF
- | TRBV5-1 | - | CASSPQGIGETQYF
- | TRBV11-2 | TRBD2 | CASSPRGRLVSETQYF
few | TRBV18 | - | CASSPVGGSTDTQYF
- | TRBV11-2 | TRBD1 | CASSLDGLPPGQTYNEQFF
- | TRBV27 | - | CASSLRRNTGELFF
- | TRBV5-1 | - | CASSETGSTKNIQYF
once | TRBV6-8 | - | CASSYPGPDGNIQYF
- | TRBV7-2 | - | CASSPTSYNKQFF
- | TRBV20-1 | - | CSAARDSSYNEQFF
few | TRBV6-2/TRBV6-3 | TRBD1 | CASSYGTGGAGSYEQYF
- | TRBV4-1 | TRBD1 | CASSPFIRDRDRKTQYF
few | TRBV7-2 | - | CASSPEGGRYTEAFF
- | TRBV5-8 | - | CASSLEPPGAVRETQYF
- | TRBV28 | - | CASSSNRFNEQFF
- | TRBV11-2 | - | CATSKRSSYEQYF
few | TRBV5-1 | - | CASSLAVGPYEQYF
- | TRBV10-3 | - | CAISESLGGGAQNQETQYF
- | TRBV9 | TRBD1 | CASSPGGQEERGYTF
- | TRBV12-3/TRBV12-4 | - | CASSGADGGTKLYEQYF
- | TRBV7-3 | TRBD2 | CASSPGLSLGEQFF
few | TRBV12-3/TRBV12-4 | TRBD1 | CASSLDRDRLNEQYF
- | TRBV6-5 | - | CASSSTGGGGEQYF
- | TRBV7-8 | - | CASSLGVTWDTQYF
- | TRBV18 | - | CASSSTARGDGETQYF
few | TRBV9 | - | CASSVVWGANEQFF
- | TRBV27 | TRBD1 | CASSLQTGLGSPLHF
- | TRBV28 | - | CASSGTVGEQFF
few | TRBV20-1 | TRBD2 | CSARVTSGRTDTQYF
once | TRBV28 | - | CASSFAYRDISYEQYF
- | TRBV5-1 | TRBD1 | CASSFLGQGEETQYF
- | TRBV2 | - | CASRVDSARVSGELFF
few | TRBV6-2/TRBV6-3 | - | CASMRFSNQPQHF
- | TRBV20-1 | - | CSARDDSNQPQHF
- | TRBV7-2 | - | CASSLLLLGAGWADTQYF
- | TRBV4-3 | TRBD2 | CASSQERGAEPNEQFF
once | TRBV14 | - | CASSQDWWGTYNEQFF
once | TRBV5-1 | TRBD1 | CASSTDLTETGGKFF
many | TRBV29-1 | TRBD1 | CSAGTGTGGTF
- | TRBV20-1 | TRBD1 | CSASIRTGLRSSYNSPLHF
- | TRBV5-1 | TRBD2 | CASSATSGGPNTDAQYF
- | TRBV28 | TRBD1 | CASRSRKGAGVTDTQYF
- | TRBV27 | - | CAASQGLRETQYF
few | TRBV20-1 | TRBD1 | CSASSLGQGWGEQYF
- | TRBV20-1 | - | CSVITSSNEQYF
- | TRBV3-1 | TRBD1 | CASSQERRTGLNTEAFF
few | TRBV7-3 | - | CASSLYVGKDTQYF
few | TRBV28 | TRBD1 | CASRGGGTEAFF
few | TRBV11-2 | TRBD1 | CASSFDRGSETQYF
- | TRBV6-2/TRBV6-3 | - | CASSYSGPPTGELFF